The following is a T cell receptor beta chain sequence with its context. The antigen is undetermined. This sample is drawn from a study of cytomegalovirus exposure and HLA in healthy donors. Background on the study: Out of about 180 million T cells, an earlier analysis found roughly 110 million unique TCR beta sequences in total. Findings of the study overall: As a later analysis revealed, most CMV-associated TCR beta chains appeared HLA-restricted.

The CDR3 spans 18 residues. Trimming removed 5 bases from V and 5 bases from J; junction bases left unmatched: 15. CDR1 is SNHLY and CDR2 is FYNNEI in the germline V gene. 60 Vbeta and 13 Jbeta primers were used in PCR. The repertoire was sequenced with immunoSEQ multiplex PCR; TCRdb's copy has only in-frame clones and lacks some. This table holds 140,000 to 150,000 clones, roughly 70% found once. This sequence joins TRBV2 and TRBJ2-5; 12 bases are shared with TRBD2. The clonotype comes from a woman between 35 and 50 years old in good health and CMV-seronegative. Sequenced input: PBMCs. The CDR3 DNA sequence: TGTGCCAGCAGTAATAACTACCAAAGACTAGCGGGAGAGGAGACCCAGTACTTC. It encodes CASSNNYQRLAGEETQYF.